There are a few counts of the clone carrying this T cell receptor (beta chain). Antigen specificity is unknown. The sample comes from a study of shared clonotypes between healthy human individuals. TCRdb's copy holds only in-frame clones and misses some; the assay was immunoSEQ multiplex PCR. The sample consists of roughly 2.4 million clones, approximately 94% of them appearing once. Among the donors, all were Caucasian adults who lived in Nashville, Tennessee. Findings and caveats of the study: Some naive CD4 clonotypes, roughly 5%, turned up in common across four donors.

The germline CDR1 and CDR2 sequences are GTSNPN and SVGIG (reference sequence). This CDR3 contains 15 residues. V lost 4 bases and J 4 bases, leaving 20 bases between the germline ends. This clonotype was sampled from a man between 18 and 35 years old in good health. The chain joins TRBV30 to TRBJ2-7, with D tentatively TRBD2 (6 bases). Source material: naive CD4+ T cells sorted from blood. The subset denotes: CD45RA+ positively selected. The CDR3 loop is CAWIFHGGERYEQYF. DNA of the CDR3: TGTGCCTGGATTTTTCATGGCGGGGAGAGGTACGAGCAGTACTTC.